Listed below are T cell receptor beta chains from one sample, sequenced in a study of human T cells and chemical hapten exposure. TCRdb analysed the RACE reads with MiXCR anew, one entry per CDR3 protein. The table has 25,000 to 35,000 distinct CDR3 sequences, approximately 6% seen once. The sample in question was whole blood, obtained in connection with sensitization to the hapten diphenylcyclopropenone (DPC). These receptors were taken from a man aged 30-40 years with alopecia areata. Some clones in this sample may be carry-over from other donors' samples. CDR3s leave out the opening cysteine and the closing phenylalanine or tryptophan. Rows give clone size only sometimes, using once, few, many, or a class for an expanded clone.

CDR3 length | J gene | V gene | clone size | CDR3 protein
13 | TRBJ2-3 | TRBV12-3/TRBV12-4 | once | ASSRAGGDTDTQY
11 | TRBJ1-1 | TRBV7-3 | many | ASSGSGFTEAF
11 | TRBJ1-1 | TRBV29-1 | few | SVTGQLNTEAF
15 | TRBJ2-6 | TRBV7-9 | many | ASSLDQGSSGANVLT
14 | TRBJ2-7 | TRBV5-1 | many | ASSPGTSGSIHEQY
10 | TRBJ2-5 | TRBV29-1 | many | SGGQGQETQY
13 | TRBJ2-5 | TRBV6-5 | many | ASSYSGQGLETQY
14 | TRBJ2-3 | TRBV29-1 | large | SVDETSGGRGDTQY
11 | TRBJ2-7 | TRBV20-1 | . | SAPEGGTYEQY
12 | TRBJ2-3 | TRBV29-1 | many | SVGVSGSLDTQY
11 | TRBJ1-1 | TRBV20-1 | many | SARDSVKTEAF
10 | TRBJ2-7 | TRBV7-9 | many | ASSPGHYEQY
16 | TRBJ2-3 | TRBV4-2 | many | ASSQDRDQNWGRDTQY
12 | TRBJ2-2 | TRBV20-1 | many | SARPFANTGELF
12 | TRBJ1-2 | TRBV19 | many | ASSPPRDARSYT
14 | TRBJ2-2 | TRBV7-9 | many | ASTKGLAANTGELF
15 | TRBJ1-1 | TRBV5-4 | . | ASSVDRGPPMNTEAF
13 | TRBJ2-7 | TRBV6-1 | many | ASTLRRAFTYEQY
10 | TRBJ1-1 | TRBV18 | many | ASLGQGTEAF
13 | TRBJ2-1 | TRBV15 | many | ATSRSGQGAHEQF
11 | TRBJ2-7 | TRBV6-6 | many | ASKTGLSDPQH
11 | TRBJ1-2 | TRBV12-3/TRBV12-4 | many | ASSFGSTGQRN
9 | TRBJ2-3 | TRBV20-1 | many | SASYGDTQY
9 | TRBJ2-1 | TRBV3-1 | many | ASSQGTVQF
13 | TRBJ2-3 | TRBV15 | many | ATSRGQGNTDTQY
13 | TRBJ1-6 | TRBV18 | many | ASSPEYSYNSPLH
13 | TRBJ2-7 | TRBV7-2 | many | ASSLIAGGGSEQY
13 | TRBJ2-2 | TRBV20-1 | many | SARARQQNTGELF
16 | TRBJ2-3 | TRBV9 | many | ASSPEAPGLAAPDTQY
13 | TRBJ2-2 | TRBV4-2 | many | ASSQDSQISRELF
14 | TRBJ2-3 | TRBV29-1 | many | SVEGWPAGHTDTQY
14 | TRBJ2-1 | TRBV7-2 | many | ASSGPQGAPGNEQF
20 | TRBJ2-2 | TRBV6-6 | many | ASSYSASSGRAGTGELFELF
12 | TRBJ2-2 | TRBV7-9 | many | ASSSPRQTGELF
11 | TRBJ1-1 | TRBV27 | many | ASGSIGNTEAF
10 | TRBJ2-5 | TRBV29-1 | many | SVEALGETQY
17 | TRBJ2-6 | TRBV4-2 | . | ASSQDGIQGAAGANVLT
18 | TRBJ2-5 | TRBV7-2 | many | ASSLALGTSGSTKRETQY
15 | TRBJ2-7 | TRBV30 | many | AWSTHFGRRILGEQY
19 | TRBJ1-2 | TRBV4-2 | . | ASSPGGAHGVTFETGYGYT
10 | TRBJ1-5 | TRBV20-1 | many | SAVSRNQPQH
14 | TRBJ2-3 | TRBV7-9 | many | ASSINSGGLGDTQY
16 | TRBJ1-1 | TRBV11-3 | many | ASSPRGGWGGQAAEAF
14 | TRBJ1-5 | TRBV6-1 | many | ASSESGVGVSQPQH
11 | TRBJ2-7 | TRBV4-3 | many | ASSGRSGSEQY
11 | TRBJ2-5 | TRBV12-3/TRBV12-4 | . | ASRLGWSETQY
12 | TRBJ2-3 | TRBV27 | . | ASSSGQGADTQY
13 | TRBJ2-2 | TRBV20-1 | many | SAWRSQGNTGELF
12 | TRBJ2-3 | TRBV27 | many | ASRLAGAGDTQY
13 | TRBJ2-7 | TRBV19 | many | ASSPSDLSSYEQY
12 | TRBJ2-5 | TRBV20-1 | many | SVKASGGHGTQY
12 | TRBJ2-2 | TRBV2 | many | ASKVGPTTGELF
17 | TRBJ2-3 | TRBV12-2 | many | ASRLALRRGESRLDTQY
14 | TRBJ2-2 | TRBV7-9 | many | ASSLSVQGWTGELF
13 | TRBJ1-1 | TRBV9 | many | ASSAEPRVGTEAF
10 | TRBJ2-3 | TRBV6-1 | many | ASMGGADTQY
13 | TRBJ2-7 | TRBV29-1 | many | SVESGEGTVYEQY
11 | TRBJ2-7 | TRBV2 | many | ASNAGGSYEQY